The source of this TCR beta chain is a study of blood T cell repertoires in COVID-19 (dated by TCRdb to the early 2020s). Study-wide context: Samples from collaborators originated in the United States, Italy and Spain and spanned both the acute and convalescent phases of COVID-19. The material from the prospective study consisted of cDNA or gDNA derived from T cells, B-cell-depleted T cells, or PBMCs. Subjects who had been exposed to COVID-19, were actively infected with it, or had recovered from it provided the deeply sampled blood TCRbeta repertoires that made up the dataset. A freely available public database, intended as a resource for researchers studying the immune response to SARS-CoV-2, is where the repertoires were released. The samples were drawn from two sources: the first 160 participants of the ongoing ImmuneRACE study, and 1,200 or so subjects contributed by 6 global collaborators. Nearly every sample came with metadata listing a de-identified subject ID, COVID-19 status, age in years and sex. Where available, HLA class I and class II types were obtained from metadata supplied by the sample provider rather than from assay-based typing.

Each collaborating institution followed its own protocols to collect whole blood in K2EDTA tubes. Collaborator samples were shipped for TCRbeta analysis as frozen whole blood, isolated PBMCs, or DNA extracted from either sample type. The paper's findings and limits, for the study overall: How much clinical and demographic metadata was included differed by source and by participant, and the metadata was provided uncurated.

Looking up the germline V gene yields CDR1 SGDLS and CDR2 YYNGEE. Germline trimming amounts to 2 bases on V and 6 bases on J, with 4 as the count of junction bases outside the gene matches. The CDR3 sequence holds 14 residues, the cysteine and phenylalanine included. CDR3 DNA is the only sequence kept; it has 42 bases, read in frame from the first base. The immunoSEQ Assay, a bias-controlled multiplex PCR, was used to amplify TCRbeta CDR3 regions from genomic DNA. In the paper's pipeline: The number of nucleated cells in each sample was estimated by amplification of reference gene primers within the assay. Sequence reads were collapsed and filtered to measure the absolute abundance of every unique TCRbeta CDR3 rearrangement. Productive Simpson clonality was computed per sample as the square root of Simpson's diversity index over productive rearrangements. TCRdb carries this immuneACCESS record with in-frame sequences only. Its versions omit some clonotypes, under half of them owing to an unresolved V gene in the studies checked, with the rest unexplained. V and J calls and clone size are copied from that table; D and trimming were computed from the DNA. Present in this sample are about 300,000 clones, 80% to 90% of which were seen just once. 0.95% to 1.5% of the sample is taken by the ten largest.

As concerns this clone: It has no known antigen specificity. It has no much larger one-base neighbor in the sample; base qualities were not kept.

The specimen was peripheral blood. This clonotype was sampled from a woman aged 50 to 65 with acute or convalescent COVID-19. In this chain, TRBV9 is recombined with TRBJ1-2; TRBD1 aligns with 10 central bases. In nucleotide form, the sequence is TGTGCCAGCAGCGTGACAGGGGGCAGCGATGGCTACACCTTC. The translation is CASSVTGGSDGYTF.